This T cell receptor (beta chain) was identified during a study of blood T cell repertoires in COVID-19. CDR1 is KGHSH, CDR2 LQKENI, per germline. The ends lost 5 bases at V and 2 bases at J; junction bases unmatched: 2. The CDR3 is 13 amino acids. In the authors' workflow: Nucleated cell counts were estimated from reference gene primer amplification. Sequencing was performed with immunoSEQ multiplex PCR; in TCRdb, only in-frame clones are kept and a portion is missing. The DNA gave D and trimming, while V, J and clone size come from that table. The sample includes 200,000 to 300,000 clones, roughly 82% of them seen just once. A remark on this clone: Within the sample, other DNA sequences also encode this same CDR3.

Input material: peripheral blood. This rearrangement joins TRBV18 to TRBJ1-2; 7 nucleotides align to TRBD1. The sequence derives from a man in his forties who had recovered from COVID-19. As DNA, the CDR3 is TGTGCCAGCTCATCGACAGGGAACTATGGCTACACCTTC. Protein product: CASSSTGNYGYTF.